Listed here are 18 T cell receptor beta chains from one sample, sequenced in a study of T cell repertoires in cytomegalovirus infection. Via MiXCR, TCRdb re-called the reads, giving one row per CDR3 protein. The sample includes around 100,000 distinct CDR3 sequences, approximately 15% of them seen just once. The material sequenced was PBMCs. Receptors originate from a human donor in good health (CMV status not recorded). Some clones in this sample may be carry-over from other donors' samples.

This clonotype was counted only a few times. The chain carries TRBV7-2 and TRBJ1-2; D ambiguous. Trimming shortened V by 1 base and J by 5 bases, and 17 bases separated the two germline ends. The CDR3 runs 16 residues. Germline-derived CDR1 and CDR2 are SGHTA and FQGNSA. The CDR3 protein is CASSLVATDKLYGYTF. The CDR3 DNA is TGTGCCAGCAGCTTAGTAGCGACGGATAAGCTTTATGGCTACACCTTC.

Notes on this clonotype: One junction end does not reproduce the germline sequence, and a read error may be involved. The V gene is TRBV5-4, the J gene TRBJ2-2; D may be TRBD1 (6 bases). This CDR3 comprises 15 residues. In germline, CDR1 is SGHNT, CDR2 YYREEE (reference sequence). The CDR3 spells CASSLETGTTRELFF. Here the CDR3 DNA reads TGTGCCAGCAGCCTAGAGACAGGAACCACCCGGGAGCTGTTTTTT.

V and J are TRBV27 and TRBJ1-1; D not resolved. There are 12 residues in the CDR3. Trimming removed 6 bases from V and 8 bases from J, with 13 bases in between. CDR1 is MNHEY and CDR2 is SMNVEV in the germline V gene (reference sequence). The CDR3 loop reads CASSTYSSEAFF. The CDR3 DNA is TGTGCCAGCAGCACGTACAGTTCCGAAGCTTTCTTT.

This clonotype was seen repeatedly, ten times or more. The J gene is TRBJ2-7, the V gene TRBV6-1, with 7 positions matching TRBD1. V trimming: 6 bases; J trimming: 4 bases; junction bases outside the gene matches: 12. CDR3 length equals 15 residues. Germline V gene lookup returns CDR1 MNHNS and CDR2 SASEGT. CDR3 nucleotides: TGTGCCAGCAGCAGCCCGGGGCAGGGGGATTACGAGCAGTACTTC. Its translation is CASSSPGQGDYEQYF.

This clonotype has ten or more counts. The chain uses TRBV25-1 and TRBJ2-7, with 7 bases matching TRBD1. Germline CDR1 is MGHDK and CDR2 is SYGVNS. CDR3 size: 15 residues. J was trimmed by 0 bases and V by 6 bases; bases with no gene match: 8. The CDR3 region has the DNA TGTGCCAGCAGCCCCTGGGGGACAGACTCCTACGAGCAGTACTTC. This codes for CASSPWGTDSYEQYF.

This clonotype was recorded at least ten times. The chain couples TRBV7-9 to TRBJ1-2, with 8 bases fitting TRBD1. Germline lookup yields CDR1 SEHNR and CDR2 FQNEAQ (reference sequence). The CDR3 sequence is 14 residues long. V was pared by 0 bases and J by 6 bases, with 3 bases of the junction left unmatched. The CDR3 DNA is TGTGCCAGCAGCTTAGCGCGGACAGGGAATGGCTACACCTTC. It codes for CASSLARTGNGYTF. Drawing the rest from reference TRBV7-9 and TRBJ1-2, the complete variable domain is DTGVSQNPRHKITKRGQNVTFRCDPISEHNRLYWYRQTLGQGPEFLTYFQNEAQLEKSRLLSDRFSAERPKGSFSTLEIQRTEQGDSAMYLCASSLARTGNGYTFGSGTRLTVV.

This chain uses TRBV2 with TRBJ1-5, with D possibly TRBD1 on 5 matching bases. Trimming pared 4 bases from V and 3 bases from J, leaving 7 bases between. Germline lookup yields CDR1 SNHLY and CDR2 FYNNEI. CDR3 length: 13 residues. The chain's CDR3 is CASSADINQPQHF. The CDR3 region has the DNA TGTGCCAGCAGTGCGGACATCAATCAGCCCCAGCATTTT. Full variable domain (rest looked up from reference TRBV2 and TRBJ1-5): EPEVTQTPSHQVTQMGQEVILRCVPISNHLYFYWYRQILGQKVEFLVSFYNNEISEKSEIFDDQFSVERPDGSNFTLKIRSTKLEDSAMYFCASSADINQPQHFGDGTRLSIL.

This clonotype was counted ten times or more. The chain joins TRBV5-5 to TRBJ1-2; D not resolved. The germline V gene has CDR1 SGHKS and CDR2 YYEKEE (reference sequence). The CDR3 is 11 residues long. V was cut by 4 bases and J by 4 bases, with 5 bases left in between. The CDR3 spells CASSRSYGYTF. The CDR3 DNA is TGTGCCAGCAGCCGGTCCTATGGCTACACCTTC. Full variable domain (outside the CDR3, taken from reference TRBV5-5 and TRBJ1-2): DAGVTQSPTHLIKTRGQQVTLRCSPISGHKSVSWYQQVLGQGPQFIFQYYEKEERGRGNFPDRFSARQFPNYSSELNVNALLLGDSALYLCASSRSYGYTFGSGTRLTVV.

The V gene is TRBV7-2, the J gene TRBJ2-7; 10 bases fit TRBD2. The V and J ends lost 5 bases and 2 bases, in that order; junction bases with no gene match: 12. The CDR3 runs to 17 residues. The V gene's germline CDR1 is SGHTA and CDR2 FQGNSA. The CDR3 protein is CASSPYSSGGSTYEQYF. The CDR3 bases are TGTGCCAGCAGCCCATACTCTAGCGGGGGTTCTACCTACGAGCAGTACTTC.

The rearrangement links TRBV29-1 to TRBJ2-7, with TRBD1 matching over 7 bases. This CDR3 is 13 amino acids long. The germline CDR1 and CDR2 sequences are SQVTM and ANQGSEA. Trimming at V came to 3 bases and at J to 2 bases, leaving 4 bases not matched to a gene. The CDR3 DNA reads TGCAGCGTTGAGGCCAGGGGGACCTACGAGCAGTACTTC. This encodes CSVEARGTYEQYF.

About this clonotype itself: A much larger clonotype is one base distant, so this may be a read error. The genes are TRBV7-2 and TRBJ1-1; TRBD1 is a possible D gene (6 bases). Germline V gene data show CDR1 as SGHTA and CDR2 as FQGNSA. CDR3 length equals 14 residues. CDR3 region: CASSFWQGNTVAFF. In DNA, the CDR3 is TGTGCCAGCAGCTTTTGGCAGGGGAACACTGTAGCTTTCTTT.

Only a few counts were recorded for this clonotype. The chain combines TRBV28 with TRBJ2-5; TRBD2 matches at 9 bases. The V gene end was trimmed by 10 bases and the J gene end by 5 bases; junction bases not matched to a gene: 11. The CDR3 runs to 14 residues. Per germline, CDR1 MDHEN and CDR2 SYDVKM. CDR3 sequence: CATWGSGGSETQYF. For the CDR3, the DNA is TGTGCCACCTGGGGGAGCGGGGGGTCGGAGACCCAGTACTTC.

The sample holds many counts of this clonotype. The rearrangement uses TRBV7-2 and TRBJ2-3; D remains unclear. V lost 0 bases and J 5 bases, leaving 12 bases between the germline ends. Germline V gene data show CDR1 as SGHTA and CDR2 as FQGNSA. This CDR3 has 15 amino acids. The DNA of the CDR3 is TGTGCCAGCAGCTTAGCCGGCGTACGTCGAGATACGCAGTATTTT. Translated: CASSLAGVRRDTQYF.

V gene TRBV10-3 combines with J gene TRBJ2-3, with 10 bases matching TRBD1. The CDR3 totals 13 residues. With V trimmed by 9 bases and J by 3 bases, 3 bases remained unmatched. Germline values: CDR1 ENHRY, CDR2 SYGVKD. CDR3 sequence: CAMGTGETDTQYF. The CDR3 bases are TGTGCCATGGGGACAGGGGAGACAGATACGCAGTATTTT.

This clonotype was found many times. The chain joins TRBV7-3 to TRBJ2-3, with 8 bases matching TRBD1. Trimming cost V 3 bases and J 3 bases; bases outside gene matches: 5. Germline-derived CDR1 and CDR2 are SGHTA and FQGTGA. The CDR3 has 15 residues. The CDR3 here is CASSFRTGRTDTQYF. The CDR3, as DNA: TGTGCCAGCAGCTTCCGGACAGGGAGGACAGATACGCAGTATTTT. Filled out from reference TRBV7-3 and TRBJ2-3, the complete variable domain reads GAGVSQTPSNKVTEKGKYVELRCDPISGHTALYWYRQSLGQGPEFLIYFQGTGAADDSGLPNDRFFAVRPEGSVSTLKIQRTERGDSAVYLCASSFRTGRTDTQYFGPGTRLTVL.

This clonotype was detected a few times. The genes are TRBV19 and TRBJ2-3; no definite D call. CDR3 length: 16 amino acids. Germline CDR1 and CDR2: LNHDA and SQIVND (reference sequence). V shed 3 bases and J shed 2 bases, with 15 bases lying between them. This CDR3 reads CASSILRDALTDTQYF. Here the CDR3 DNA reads TGTGCCAGTAGTATCCTGCGAGACGCACTCACAGATACGCAGTATTTT.

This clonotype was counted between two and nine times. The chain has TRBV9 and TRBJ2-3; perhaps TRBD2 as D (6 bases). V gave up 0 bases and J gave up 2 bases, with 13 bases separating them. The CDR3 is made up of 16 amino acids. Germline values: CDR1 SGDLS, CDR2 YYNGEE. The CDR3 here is CASSVALRGTTDTQYF. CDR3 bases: TGTGCCAGCAGCGTAGCCCTCCGGGGGACCACAGATACGCAGTATTTT.

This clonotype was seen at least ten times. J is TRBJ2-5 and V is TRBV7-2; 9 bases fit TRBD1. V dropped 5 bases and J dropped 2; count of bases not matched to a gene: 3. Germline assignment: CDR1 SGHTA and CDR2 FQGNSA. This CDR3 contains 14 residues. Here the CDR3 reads CASSMGTGQETQYF. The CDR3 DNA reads TGTGCCAGCAGCATGGGGACAGGGCAAGAGACCCAGTACTTC.